This T cell receptor beta chain was sequenced for a study of early T cells in non-severe SARS-CoV-2 infection. This clonotype has just a few counts. Separate cDNA molecules each had unique molecular identifiers attached to them. TCRdb redid the calling of the 5' RACE reads with MiXCR, one entry per CDR3 protein. The data contain 40,000 to 55,000 distinct CDR3 sequences, roughly 7.7% of them singletons. The ends were cut back, 3 bases at V and 4 bases at J, with 12 bases in the middle. The germline V gene has CDR1 GTSNPN and CDR2 SVGIG (reference sequence). The length of the CDR3 is 13 residues. The receptor comes from an adult who was a healthcare worker with PCR-confirmed SARS-CoV-2 infection or an uninfected control (not recorded which). J is TRBJ1-1 and V is TRBV30, with a tentative D call TRBD1 (6 bases). What was sequenced was whole blood. The CDR3 sequence is CAWRRQDGTEAFF. The CDR3 DNA follows: TGTGCCTGGAGACGACAGGACGGCACTGAAGCTTTCTTT.